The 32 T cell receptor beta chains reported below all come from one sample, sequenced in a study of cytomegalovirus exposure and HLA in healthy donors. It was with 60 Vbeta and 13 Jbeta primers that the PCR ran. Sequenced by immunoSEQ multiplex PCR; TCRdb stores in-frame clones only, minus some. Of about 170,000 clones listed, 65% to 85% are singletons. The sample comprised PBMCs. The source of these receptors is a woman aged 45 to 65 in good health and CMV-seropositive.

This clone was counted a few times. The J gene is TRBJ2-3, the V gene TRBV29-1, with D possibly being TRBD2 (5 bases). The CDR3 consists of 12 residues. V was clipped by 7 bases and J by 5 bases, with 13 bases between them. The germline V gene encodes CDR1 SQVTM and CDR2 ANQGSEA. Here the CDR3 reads CSADWGGDTQYF. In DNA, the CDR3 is TGCAGCGCGGACTGGGGTGGAGATACGCAGTATTTT.

The CDR3 here is CASSPRQGSGNTIYF. As DNA, the CDR3 is TGTGCCAGCAGCCCGAGGCAGGGCTCTGGAAACACCATATATTTT. The chain joins TRBV7-2 to TRBJ1-3; TRBD1 might be the D (5 bases). The V and J ends lost 5 bases and 0 bases respectively, with 11 bases between them. This CDR3 region has 15 residues. Germline values: CDR1 SGHTA, CDR2 FQGNSA.

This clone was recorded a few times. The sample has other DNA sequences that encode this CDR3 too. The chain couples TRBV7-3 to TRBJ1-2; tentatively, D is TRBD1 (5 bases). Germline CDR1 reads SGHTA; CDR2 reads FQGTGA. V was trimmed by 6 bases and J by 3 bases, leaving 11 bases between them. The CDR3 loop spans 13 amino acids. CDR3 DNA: TGTGCCAGCAGTCCGGGGGGTGACTATGGCTACACCTTC. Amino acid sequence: CASSPGGDYGYTF. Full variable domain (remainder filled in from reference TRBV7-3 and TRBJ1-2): GAGVSQTPSNKVTEKGKYVELRCDPISGHTALYWYRQSLGQGPEFLIYFQGTGAADDSGLPNDRFFAVRPEGSVSTLKIQRTERGDSAVYLCASSPGGDYGYTFGSGTRLTVV.

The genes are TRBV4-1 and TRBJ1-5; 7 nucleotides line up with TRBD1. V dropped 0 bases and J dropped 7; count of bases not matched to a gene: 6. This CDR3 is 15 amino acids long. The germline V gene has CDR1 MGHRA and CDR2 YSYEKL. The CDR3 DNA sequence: TGCGCCAGCAGCCAAGACGACAGGGTCGACCAGCCCCAGCATTTT. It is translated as CASSQDDRVDQPQHF.

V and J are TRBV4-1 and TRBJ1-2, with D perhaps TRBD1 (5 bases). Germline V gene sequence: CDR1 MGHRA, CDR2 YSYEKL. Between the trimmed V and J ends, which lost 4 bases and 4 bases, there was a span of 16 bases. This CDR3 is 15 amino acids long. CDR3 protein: CASSPTGEDPYGYTF. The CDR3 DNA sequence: TGCGCCAGCAGCCCCACGGGGGAAGACCCCTATGGCTACACCTTC.

The CDR3 DNA is TGTGCCAGCTCCTTAAACCCGAACAGGGGAAAGGGCGAGCAGTACTTC. Encoded protein: CASSLNPNRGKGEQYF. This chain joins TRBV18 and TRBJ2-7; 7 bases fit TRBD1. Germline CDR1 reads KGHSH; CDR2 reads LQKENI. This CDR3 spans 16 amino acids. J was trimmed by 6 bases and V by 6 bases; bases with no gene match: 17. The variable domain in full, completed from reference TRBV18 and TRBJ2-7, reads NAGVMQNPRHLVRRRGQEARLRCSPMKGHSHVYWYRQLPEEGLKFMVYLQKENIIDESGMPKERFSAEFPKEGPSILRIQQVVRGDSAAYFCASSLNPNRGKGEQYFGPGTRLTVT.

CDR3 DNA: TGCGCCAGCAGCCAAGATGCCTTAGGACAGGGGTCCGGGGAGCTGTTTTTT. Translation: CASSQDALGQGSGELFF. The chain is built from TRBV4-3 and TRBJ2-2; 9 bases fit TRBD1. With 0 bases clipped from V and 6 bases from J, the junction kept 8 bases outside the gene matches. CDR3 length: 17 residues. In germline, CDR1 is LGHNA, CDR2 YSLEER.

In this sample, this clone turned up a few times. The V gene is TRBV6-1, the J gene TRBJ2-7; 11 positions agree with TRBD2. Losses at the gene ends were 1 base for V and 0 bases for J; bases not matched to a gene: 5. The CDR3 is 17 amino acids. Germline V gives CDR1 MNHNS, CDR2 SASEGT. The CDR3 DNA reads TGTGCCAGCAGTGAAGGGCTACTAGCGGGGGCCTCCTACGAGCAGTACTTC. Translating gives CASSEGLLAGASYEQYF.

Written as DNA, the CDR3 is TGCGCCAGCACCGGGGTAGTGAACACTGAAGCTTTCTTT. Translated, it gives CASTGVVNTEAFF. The V and J genes are TRBV4-1 and TRBJ1-1; D is ambiguous. CDR3 length equals 13 residues. From germline, CDR1 is MGHRA and CDR2 YSYEKL. Trimming cost V 7 bases and J 0 bases, with 9 bases left between them.

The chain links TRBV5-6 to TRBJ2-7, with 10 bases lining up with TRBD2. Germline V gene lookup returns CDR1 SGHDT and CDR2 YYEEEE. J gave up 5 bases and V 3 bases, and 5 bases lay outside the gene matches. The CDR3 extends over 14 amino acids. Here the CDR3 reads CASSYWLAGDEQYF. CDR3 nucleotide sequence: TGTGCCAGCAGCTATTGGCTAGCGGGAGACGAGCAGTACTTC.

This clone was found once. The CDR3 nucleotides are TGTGCCAGCGGGGGACATTCTAGCAATCAGCCCCAGCATTTT. This sequence encodes CASGGHSSNQPQHF. The rearrangement links TRBV2 to TRBJ1-5; perhaps TRBD1 as D (6 bases). Per germline, CDR1 SNHLY and CDR2 FYNNEI. V was pared by 8 bases and J by 0 bases, with 11 bases between. This CDR3 is 14 amino acids long.

CDR3 sequence: CASSARTSGNTGELFF. CDR3 sequence (DNA): TGTGCCAGCAGCGCTAGGACTAGCGGCAACACCGGGGAGCTGTTTTTT. The genes are TRBV9 and TRBJ2-2, with 10 bases identical to TRBD2. The CDR3 spans 16 residues. With V trimmed by 3 bases and J by 2 bases, 4 bases remained unmatched. Germline CDR1 is SGDLS and CDR2 is YYNGEE.

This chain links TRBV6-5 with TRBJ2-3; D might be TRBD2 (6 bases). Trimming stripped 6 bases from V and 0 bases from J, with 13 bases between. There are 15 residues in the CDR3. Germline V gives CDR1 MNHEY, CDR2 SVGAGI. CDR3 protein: CASRSLAESTDTQYF. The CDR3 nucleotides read TGTGCCAGCAGATCCTTAGCGGAAAGCACAGATACGCAGTATTTT.

This CDR3 is CASSPARANYGYTF. CDR3 in DNA: TGTGCCAGCTCACCAGCCAGGGCTAACTATGGCTACACCTTC. The chain uses TRBV18 and TRBJ1-2; D possibly corresponds to TRBD1 (5 bases). Germline lookup yields CDR1 KGHSH and CDR2 LQKENI. The V gene lost 2 bases and the J gene lost 0 bases, with 7 bases spanning the gap. This CDR3 has 14 amino acids.

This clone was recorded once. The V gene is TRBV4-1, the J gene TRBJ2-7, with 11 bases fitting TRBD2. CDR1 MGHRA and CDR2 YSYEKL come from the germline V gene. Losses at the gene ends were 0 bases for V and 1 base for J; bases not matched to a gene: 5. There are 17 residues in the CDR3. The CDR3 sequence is CASSQEVTSGGSYEQYF. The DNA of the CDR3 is TGCGCCAGCAGCCAAGAGGTAACTAGCGGGGGATCCTACGAGCAGTACTTC.

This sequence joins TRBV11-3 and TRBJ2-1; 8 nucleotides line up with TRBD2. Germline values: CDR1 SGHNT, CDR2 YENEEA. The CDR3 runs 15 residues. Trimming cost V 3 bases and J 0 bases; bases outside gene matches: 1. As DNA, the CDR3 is TGTGCCAGCAGCTTTAGCGGGGTCTCCTACAATGAGCAGTTCTTC. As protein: CASSFSGVSYNEQFF.

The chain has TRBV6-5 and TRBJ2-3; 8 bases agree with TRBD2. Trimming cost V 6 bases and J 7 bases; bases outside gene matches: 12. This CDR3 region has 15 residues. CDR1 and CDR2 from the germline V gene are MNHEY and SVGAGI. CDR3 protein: CASRVWAGGEHTQYF. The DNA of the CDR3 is TGTGCCAGCAGGGTGTGGGCGGGGGGCGAACATACGCAGTATTTT.

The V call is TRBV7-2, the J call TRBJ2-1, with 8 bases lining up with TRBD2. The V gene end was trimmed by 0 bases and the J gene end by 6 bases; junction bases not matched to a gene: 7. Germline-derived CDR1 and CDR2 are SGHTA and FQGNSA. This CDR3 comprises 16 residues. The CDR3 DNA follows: TGTGCCAGCAGCTTAGCTCCTAGCGGGTTCAGCAATGAGCAGTTCTTC. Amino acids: CASSLAPSGFSNEQFF. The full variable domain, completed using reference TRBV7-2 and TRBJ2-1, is GAGVSQSPSNKVTEKGKDVELRCDPISGHTALYWYRQSLGQGLEFLIYFQGNSAPDKSGLPSDRFSAERTGGSVSTLTIQRTQQEDSAVYLCASSLAPSGFSNEQFFGPGTRLTVL.

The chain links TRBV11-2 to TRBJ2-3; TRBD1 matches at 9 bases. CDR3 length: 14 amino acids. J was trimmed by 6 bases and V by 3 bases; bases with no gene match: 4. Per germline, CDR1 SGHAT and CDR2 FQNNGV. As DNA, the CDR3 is TGTGCCAGCAGCTTGGGACAGGGAAGGGATACGCAGTATTTT. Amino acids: CASSLGQGRDTQYF.

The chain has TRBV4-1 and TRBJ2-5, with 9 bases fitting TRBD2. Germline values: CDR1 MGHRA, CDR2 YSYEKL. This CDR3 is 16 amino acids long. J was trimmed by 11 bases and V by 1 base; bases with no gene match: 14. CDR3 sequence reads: CASSQARGGTGEEQYF. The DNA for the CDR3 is TGCGCCAGCAGCCAAGCGCGGGGGGGTACTGGTGAGGAGCAGTACTTC.

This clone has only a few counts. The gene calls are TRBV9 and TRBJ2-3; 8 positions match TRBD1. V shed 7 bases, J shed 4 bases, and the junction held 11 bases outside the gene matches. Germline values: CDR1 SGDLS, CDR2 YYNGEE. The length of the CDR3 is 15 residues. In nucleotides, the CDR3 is TGTGCCAGCTCCCGGACAGGGCCAATTTCAGATACGCAGTATTTT. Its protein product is CASSRTGPISDTQYF.

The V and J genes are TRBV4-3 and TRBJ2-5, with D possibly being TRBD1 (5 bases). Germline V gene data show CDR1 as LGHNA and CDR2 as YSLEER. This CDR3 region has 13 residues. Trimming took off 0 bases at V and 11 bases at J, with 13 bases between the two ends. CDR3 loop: CASSQDRGQEQYF. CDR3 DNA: TGCGCCAGCAGCCAAGATAGAGGACAAGAGCAGTACTTC.

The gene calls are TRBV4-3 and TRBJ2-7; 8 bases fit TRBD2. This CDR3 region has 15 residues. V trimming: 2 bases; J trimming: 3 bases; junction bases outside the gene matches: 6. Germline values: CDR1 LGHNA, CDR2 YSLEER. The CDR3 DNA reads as TGCGCCAGCAGCCAAAGGACTAGCCCAATCTACGAGCAGTACTTC. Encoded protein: CASSQRTSPIYEQYF.

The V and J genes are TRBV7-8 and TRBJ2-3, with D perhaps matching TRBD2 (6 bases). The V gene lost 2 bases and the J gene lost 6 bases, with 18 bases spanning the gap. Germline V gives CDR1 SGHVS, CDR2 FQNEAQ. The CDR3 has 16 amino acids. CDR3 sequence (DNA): TGTGCCAGCAGCTTATTTTCGCGGGGAATTTTGGATACGCAGTATTTT. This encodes CASSLFSRGILDTQYF. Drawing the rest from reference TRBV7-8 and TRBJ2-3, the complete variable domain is GAGVSQSPRYKVAKRGQDVALRCDPISGHVSLFWYQQALGQGPEFLTYFQNEAQLDKSGLPSDRFFAERPEGSVSTLKIQRTQQEDSAVYLCASSLFSRGILDTQYFGPGTRLTVL.

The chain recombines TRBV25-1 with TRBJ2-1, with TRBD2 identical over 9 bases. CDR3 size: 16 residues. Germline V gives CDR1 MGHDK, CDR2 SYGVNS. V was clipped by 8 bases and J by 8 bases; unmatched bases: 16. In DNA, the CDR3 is TGTGCCAGCCTCCCCAATCTGGGACTAGCAAGAGATGAGCAGTTCTTC. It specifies CASLPNLGLARDEQFF. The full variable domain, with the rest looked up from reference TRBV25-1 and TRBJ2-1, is EADIYQTPRYLVIGTGKKITLECSQTMGHDKMYWYQQDPGMELHLIHYSYGVNSTEKGDLSSESTVSRIRTEHFPLTLESARPSHTSQYLCASLPNLGLARDEQFFGPGTRLTVL.

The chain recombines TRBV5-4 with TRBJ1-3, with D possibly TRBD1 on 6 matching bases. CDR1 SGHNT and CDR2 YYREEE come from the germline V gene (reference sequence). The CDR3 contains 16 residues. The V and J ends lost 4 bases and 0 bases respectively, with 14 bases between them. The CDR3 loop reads CASSRGTPSSGNTIYF. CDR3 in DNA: TGTGCCAGCAGCCGTGGGACACCGAGCTCTGGAAACACCATATATTTT.

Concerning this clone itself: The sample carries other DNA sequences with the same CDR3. This chain's CDR3 is CASRLQGGTEAFF. The CDR3 bases are TGTGCCAGTAGACTACAGGGGGGCACTGAAGCTTTCTTT. The gene calls are TRBV19 and TRBJ1-1, with 8 bases identical to TRBD1. The CDR3 is 13 residues long. With 6 bases clipped from V and 4 bases from J, the junction kept 4 bases outside the gene matches. The V gene's germline CDR1 is LNHDA and CDR2 SQIVND (reference sequence).

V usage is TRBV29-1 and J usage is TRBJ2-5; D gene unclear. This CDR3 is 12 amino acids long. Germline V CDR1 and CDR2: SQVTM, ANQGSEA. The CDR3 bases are TGCAGTTGTCAGGTCATCCAAGAGACCCAGTACTTC. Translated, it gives CSCQVIQETQYF.

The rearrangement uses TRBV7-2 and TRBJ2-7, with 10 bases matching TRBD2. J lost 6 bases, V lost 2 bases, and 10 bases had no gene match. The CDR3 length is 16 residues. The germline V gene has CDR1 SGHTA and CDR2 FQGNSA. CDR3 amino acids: CASSLPPLAGASEQYF. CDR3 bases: TGTGCCAGCAGCTTACCTCCCCTAGCGGGAGCTAGCGAGCAGTACTTC.

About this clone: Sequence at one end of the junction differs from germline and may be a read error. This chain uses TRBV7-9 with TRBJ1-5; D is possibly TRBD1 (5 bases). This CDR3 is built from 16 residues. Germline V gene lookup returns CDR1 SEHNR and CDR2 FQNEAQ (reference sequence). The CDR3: CSSSLAVGAENQPQHF. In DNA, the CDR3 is TGTTCCAGCAGCTTAGCGGTAGGGGCGGAGAATCAGCCCCAGCATTTT.

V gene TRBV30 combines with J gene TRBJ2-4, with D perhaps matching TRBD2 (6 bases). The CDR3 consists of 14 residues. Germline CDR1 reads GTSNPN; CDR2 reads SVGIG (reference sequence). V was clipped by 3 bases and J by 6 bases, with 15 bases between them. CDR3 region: CAWRRAAGINIQYF. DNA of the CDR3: TGTGCCTGGAGGAGAGCGGCGGGGATAAACATTCAGTACTTC.

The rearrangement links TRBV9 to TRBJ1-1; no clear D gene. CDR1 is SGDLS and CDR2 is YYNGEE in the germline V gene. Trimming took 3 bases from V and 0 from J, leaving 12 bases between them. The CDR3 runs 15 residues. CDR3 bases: TGTGCCAGCAGCGATGACATCGCCTTGAACACTGAAGCTTTCTTT. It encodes CASSDDIALNTEAFF. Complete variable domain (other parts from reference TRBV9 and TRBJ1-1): DSGVTQTPKHLITATGQRVTLRCSPRSGDLSVYWYQQSLDQGLQFLIQYYNGEERAKGNILERFSAQQFPDLHSELNLSSLELGDSALYFCASSDDIALNTEAFFGQGTRLTVV.